This TCR beta chain is from a study of OX40 agonist ivuxolimab in advanced cancers. Whole-study context: The dose-escalation cohort had hepatocellular carcinoma, melanoma, renal cell or head and neck cancer.

Only in-frame clones appear in the TCRdb table, and some are missing; sequencing was by immunoSEQ multiplex PCR. The table records about 40,000 clones, about 91% of them present only once. Exclusion of a patient followed from autoimmune disease history or systemic immunosuppression. This clone occurred once. Germline-derived CDR1 and CDR2 are SGDLS and YYNGEE. V was pared by 0 bases and J by 1 base, with 6 bases of the junction left unmatched. This CDR3 has 17 amino acids. The TCR sequence derives from an adult with an advanced solid tumor such as melanoma, head and neck, liver or kidney cancer. The rearrangement uses TRBV9 and TRBJ2-2; 7 nucleotides match TRBD2. The sample consisted of CD4+ or CD8+ T cells sorted from blood, taken in a trial of the OX40 agonist ivuxolimab. In DNA, the CDR3 is TGTGCCAGCAGCGTAGCCGCTAGCGGCAGGAACACCGGGGAGCTGTTTTTT. This codes for CASSVAASGRNTGELFF. Using reference TRBV9 and TRBJ2-2 for the parts outside the CDR3, the full variable domain is DSGVTQTPKHLITATGQRVTLRCSPRSGDLSVYWYQQSLDQGLQFLIQYYNGEERAKGNILERFSAQQFPDLHSELNLSSLELGDSALYFCASSVAASGRNTGELFFGEGSRLTVL.